The text below deals with one TCR beta chain. These data are taken from a study of cytomegalovirus exposure and HLA in healthy donors. Both 60 Vbeta primers and 13 Jbeta primers went into the PCR. Measured with immunoSEQ multiplex PCR; TCRdb has only the in-frame clones, and not every one. The sample has some 170,000 clones, roughly 70% seen once. The CDR3 length is 17 residues. V was shortened by 3 bases and J by 2 bases, with 18 bases between the two germline ends. This receptor was obtained from a male donor in good health and CMV-seronegative. The source material was PBMCs. This chain uses TRBV5-3 with TRBJ1-5; tentatively, D is TRBD1 (6 bases). TRBV5-3 is an open reading frame whose function is uncertain. The CDR3 spells CARSWIFRGRGNQPQHF. For the CDR3, the DNA is TGTGCCAGAAGCTGGATCTTCAGGGGTAGAGGCAATCAGCCCCAGCATTTT.